This T cell receptor beta chain came from a study of siplizumab effects on memory and regulatory T cells. CDR1 is SNHLY, CDR2 FYNNEI, per germline. After removal of 4 bases from V and 5 bases from J, the junction contained 0 bases not matched to a gene. The CDR3 is 13 residues long. Assay: immunoSEQ multiplex PCR; the TCRdb copy retains only in-frame clones and omits some. The repertoire includes about 52,000 clones, about 97% of them detected once, and around 0.66% sits in the top ten. The sequence was obtained from a human donor in good health. The source material was naive CD4+ T cells sorted from blood. The V gene is TRBV2, the J gene TRBJ1-5; TRBD1 aligns across 9 bases. The CDR3 DNA is TGTGCCAGCAGTGGGACAGGGGATCAGCCCCAGCATTTT. Its translation: CASSGTGDQPQHF.